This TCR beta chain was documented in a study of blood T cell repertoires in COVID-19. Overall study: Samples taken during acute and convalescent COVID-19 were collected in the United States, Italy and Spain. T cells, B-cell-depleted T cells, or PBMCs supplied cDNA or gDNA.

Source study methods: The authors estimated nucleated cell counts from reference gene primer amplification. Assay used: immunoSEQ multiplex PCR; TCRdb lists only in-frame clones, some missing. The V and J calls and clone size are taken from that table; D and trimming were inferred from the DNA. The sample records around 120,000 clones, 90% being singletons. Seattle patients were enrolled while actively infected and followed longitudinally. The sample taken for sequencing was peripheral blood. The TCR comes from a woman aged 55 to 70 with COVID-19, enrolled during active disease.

The CDR3, as DNA: TGTGCCAGCAGCTTAAACGGGGGGGCCTGGGAGCAGTACTTC. Residues: CASSLNGGAWEQYF. The chain links TRBV7-2 to TRBJ2-7; 8 nucleotides align to TRBD2. The CDR3 contains 14 residues. The V and J ends lost 2 bases and 7 bases, in that order; junction bases with no gene match: 7. Germline-derived CDR1 and CDR2 are SGHTA and FQGNSA.